The clone carrying this TCR beta chain was detected ten times or more. This sample was taken from a study of T cells in Graves' hyperthyroidism and ophthalmopathy. Study information: Initial diagnosis, before any treatment, was when peripheral blood was collected.

Amplification targeted TCR beta CDR3 regions from RNA transcripts. TCR CDR3 underwent first-round RT-PCR with the HTBI primer set. TCRdb re-called the multiplex PCR reads through MiXCR, storing one row per CDR3 protein. The profile shows about 290,000 distinct CDR3 sequences, approximately 14% of them singletons. V was cut by 3 bases and J by 1 base, with 9 bases left in between. Germline V lookup: CDR1 SGHNT, CDR2 YENEEA. The CDR3 is made up of 15 amino acids. The rearrangement uses TRBV11-3 and TRBJ2-2, with D possibly TRBD2 on 5 matching bases. This receptor was taken from a woman aged 40 to 50 with Graves' hyperthyroidism. The specimen sequenced was blood. CDR3 loop: CASSLSAENTGELFF. CDR3 DNA sequence: TGTGCCAGCAGCTTGTCAGCGGAGAACACCGGGGAGCTGTTTTTT.